Listed below are T cell receptor beta chains from one sample, sequenced in a study of T cell repertoires in aging, cancer and after chemotherapy. Each CDR3 protein gets one entry after TCRdb re-called the multiplex PCR reads with MiXCR. The sample contains fewer than 7,500 distinct CDR3 sequences, under 45% of which appear only once. The sequenced material came from blood. The receptors come from a human donor in good health. The CDR3 runs from the conserved cysteine through the conserved F or W. Each record gives: V gene, clone size, J gene, D gene, CDR3 protein, CDR3 DNA. A D gene is named only where the DNA matches it firmly. For some rows the clone size is stated as once, few or many, or as a class when expanded; others skip it.

>TRBV15|-|TRBJ1-6|-
CATSRDQGYYSPLHF
TGTGCCACCAGCAGAGATCAGGGATATTATTCACCCCTCCACTTT
>TRBV5-4|few|TRBJ2-7|-
CASSSIYEQYF
TGTGCCAGCAGTTCAATCTACGAGCAGTACTTC
>TRBV20-1|-|TRBJ2-7|-
CSAPRTDYEQYF
TGCAGTGCCCCCCGGACGGACTACGAGCAGTACTTC
>TRBV12-3/TRBV12-4|-|TRBJ1-5|-
CASSLQGRGDQPQHF
TGTGCCAGCAGTTTACAGGGCCGAGGGGATCAGCCCCAGCATTTT
>TRBV27|few|TRBJ2-1|TRBD1
CASSDERTGIWNEQFF
TGTGCCAGCAGTGACGAACGGACAGGAATTTGGAATGAGCAGTTCTTC
>TRBV27|few|TRBJ2-1|-
CASSFYRTPRQFF
TGTGCCAGCAGTTTCTACCGGACTCCAAGGCAGTTCTTC
>TRBV13|few|TRBJ2-3|-
CASSLRPADTQYF
TGTGCCAGCAGCCTACGTCCCGCAGATACGCAGTATTTT
>TRBV5-6|-|TRBJ2-7|-
CASSLDLAYEQYF
TGTGCCAGCAGCTTGGACCTAGCCTACGAGCAGTACTTC
>TRBV18|-|TRBJ1-6|-
CASSHGGLLTF
TGTGCCAGCTCACACGGGGGACTATTGACCTTT
>TRBV5-1|once|TRBJ2-6|-
CASSPGNSGANVLTF
TGCGCCAGCAGCCCGGGCAACTCTGGGGCCAACGTCCTGACTTTC
>TRBV5-6|-|TRBJ2-1|TRBD2
CASSPGTSGGAWPYNEQFF
TGTGCCAGCAGCCCCGGGACTAGCGGGGGGGCTTGGCCCTACAATGAGCAGTTCTTC
>TRBV27|-|TRBJ2-2|-
CASSELPIPTGELFF
TGTGCCAGCAGTGAGCTACCAATCCCCACCGGGGAGCTGTTTTTT
>TRBV19|-|TRBJ2-4|-
CASSRQGGTKNIQYF
TGTGCCAGTAGTAGGCAGGGGGGTACCAAAAACATTCAGTACTTC
>TRBV12-3/TRBV12-4|-|TRBJ1-3|-
CASRWAGAGNTIYF
TGTGCCAGCAGGTGGGCGGGTGCTGGAAACACCATATATTTT
>TRBV12-3/TRBV12-4|few|TRBJ2-7|TRBD2
CASSPRRLAGPNYEQYF
TGTGCCAGCAGCCCCAGGCGGCTAGCGGGGCCGAACTACGAGCAGTACTTC
>TRBV6-2/TRBV6-3|-|TRBJ2-7|-
CASSPTESSYEQYF
TGTGCCAGCAGCCCCACAGAGAGCTCCTACGAGCAGTACTTC
>TRBV12-3/TRBV12-4|-|TRBJ1-4|-
CASSFEPPPRGEKLFF
TGTGCCAGCAGTTTCGAACCTCCTCCTAGGGGTGAAAAACTGTTTTTT
>TRBV6-2/TRBV6-3|-|TRBJ2-7|-
CASSESGQSYEQYF
TGTGCCAGCAGTGAGTCTGGACAGAGCTACGAGCAGTACTTC
>TRBV18|few|TRBJ1-1|-
CASSPSGRNEAFF
TGTGCCAGCTCACCCTCGGGACGAAATGAAGCTTTCTTT
>TRBV11-1|once|TRBJ1-1|-
CASSQEPSVLETEAFF
TGCGCCAGCAGCCAAGAACCCTCAGTTTTGGAAACTGAAGCTTTCTTT
>TRBV12-3/TRBV12-4|-|TRBJ2-5|TRBD1
CASSGQRTGVETQYF
TGTGCCAGCAGTGGCCAACGGACAGGGGTTGAGACCCAGTACTTC
>TRBV5-4|-|TRBJ1-4|-
CASSSGGTLGEKLFF
TGTGCCAGCAGCTCGGGCGGGACACTTGGTGAAAAACTGTTTTTT
>TRBV6-2/TRBV6-3|few|TRBJ2-1|-
CASSLRRGQYNEQFF
TGTGCCAGCAGTTTACGCAGGGGCCAGTACAATGAGCAGTTCTTC
>TRBV18|few|TRBJ2-2|-
CASSPPGRPTGELFF
TGTGCCAGCTCACCACCAGGCCGCCCCACCGGGGAGCTGTTTTTT
>TRBV4-3|-|TRBJ2-7|-
CASSQVRGGSEQYF
TGCGCCAGCAGCCAAGTGAGGGGGGGCTCCGAGCAGTACTTC
>TRBV27|-|TRBJ2-1|-
CASSLIPPGQFF
TGTGCCAGCAGTTTAATTCCCCCTGGGCAGTTCTTC
>TRBV7-6|once|TRBJ2-3|TRBD2
CASSYHSGGPTDTQYF
TGTGCCAGCAGCTACCATAGCGGGGGCCCCACAGATACGCAGTATTTT
>TRBV6-5|-|TRBJ1-4|-
CASSRAAREKLFF
TGTGCCAGTAGCCGGGCGGCGCGGGAAAAACTGTTTTTT
>TRBV6-1|few|TRBJ1-4|-
CASSVRTGTDSEKLFF
TGTGCCAGCAGTGTGAGAACGGGAACAGATAGTGAAAAACTGTTTTTT
>TRBV6-1|few|TRBJ2-3|TRBD1
CATTGTGGDTQYF
TGTGCCACCACCGGGACAGGTGGAGATACGCAGTATTTT
>TRBV14|-|TRBJ1-2|-
CASSVDWQTGYTF
TGTGCCAGCAGCGTGGATTGGCAGACGGGCTACACCTTC
>TRBV19|few|TRBJ1-1|-
CASRSGVLASEAFF
TGTGCCAGTAGATCTGGGGTCTTGGCTTCTGAAGCTTTCTTT
>TRBV19|-|TRBJ2-6|TRBD1
CASSPSGQGAAGGNVLTF
TGTGCCAGTAGTCCCAGCGGACAGGGGGCGGCTGGGGGCAACGTCCTGACTTTC
>TRBV20-1|-|TRBJ2-3|-
CSANGGPSSTDTQYF
TGCAGTGCTAACGGGGGACCCTCTAGCACAGATACGCAGTATTTT
>TRBV19|few|TRBJ2-5|TRBD2
CATMLSGTRGETQYF
TGTGCCACTATGCTTTCCGGGACTAGAGGGGAGACCCAGTACTTC
>TRBV6-2/TRBV6-3|-|TRBJ2-7|-
CASNPSTTYEQYF
TGTGCCAGCAACCCTTCGACCACCTACGAGCAGTACTTC
>TRBV6-4|-|TRBJ2-3|-
CASSDSRTDTDTQYF
TGTGCCAGCAGTGACTCGAGGACAGACACAGATACGCAGTATTTT
>TRBV5-6|few|TRBJ2-2|TRBD1
CASSLYTGGRTGELFF
TGTGCCAGCAGCTTGTATACAGGGGGAAGGACCGGGGAGCTGTTTTTT
>TRBV18|few|TRBJ2-5|TRBD2
CASSPTPGREKRETQYF
TGTGCCAGCTCACCCACCCCGGGGAGGGAAAAAAGAGAGACCCAGTACTTC
>TRBV5-6|-|TRBJ2-7|-
CASSLHGSSSYEQYF
TGCGCCAGCAGCCTACATGGCAGTAGCTCCTACGAGCAGTACTTC
>TRBV29-1|-|TRBJ2-4|-
CSVVAVEIQYF
TGCAGCGTTGTCGCGGTAGAGATTCAGTACTTC
>TRBV19|medium-sized|TRBJ2-3|-
CASSIASTDTQYF
TGTGCCAGTAGCATCGCTAGCACAGATACGCAGTATTTT
>TRBV18|few|TRBJ2-5|-
CASSYQETQYF
TGTGCCAGCTCATACCAAGAGACCCAGTACTTC
>TRBV11-1|few|TRBJ2-2|-
CASSYADTGELFF
TGTGCCAGCAGTTATGCAGACACCGGGGAGCTGTTTTTT
>TRBV27|-|TRBJ1-1|TRBD1
CASGTVNLMNTEAFF
TGTGCCAGCGGGACAGTAAACCTTATGAACACTGAAGCTTTCTTT
>TRBV6-5|few|TRBJ2-6|-
CASTGQGANVLTF
TGTGCCAGCACTGGACAGGGGGCCAACGTCCTGACTTTC
>TRBV12-3/TRBV12-4|-|TRBJ2-1|-
CASRYDRVGGQNEQFF
TGTGCCAGCAGATACGATCGCGTCGGGGGCCAAAATGAGCAGTTCTTC
>TRBV12-3/TRBV12-4|-|TRBJ2-3|-
CASSLGSRTPQDTQYF
TGTGCCAGCAGTTTAGGTTCCAGGACTCCTCAGGATACGCAGTATTTT
>TRBV6-5|few|TRBJ1-2|-
CASSSLGGFGGYTF
TGTGCCAGCAGTTCCTTGGGGGGGTTCGGTGGCTACACCTTC
>TRBV6-5|once|TRBJ2-1|TRBD2
CAISGTSGGAYNKQFF
TGTGCCATCAGTGGGACTAGCGGGGGGGCCTACAATAAGCAGTTCTTC
>TRBV6-5|-|TRBJ1-4|-
CASSTTVNEKLFF
TGTGCCAGCAGTACGACAGTGAATGAAAAACTGTTTTTT
>TRBV12-3/TRBV12-4|few|TRBJ2-7|TRBD1
CASSLGAGGTYEQYF
TGTGCCAGCAGTTTAGGGGCAGGGGGTACCTACGAGCAGTACTTC
>TRBV5-6|-|TRBJ1-3|-
CASSLFTGGNTIYF
TGTGCCAGCAGCTTGTTTACGGGGGGAAACACCATATATTTT
>TRBV18|-|TRBJ2-3|TRBD2
CASSPPSGGPTDTQYF
TGTGCCAGCTCACCACCGAGCGGGGGTCCCACAGATACGCAGTATTTT
>TRBV12-3/TRBV12-4|-|TRBJ2-2|TRBD1
CASSFGDRAGGELFF
TGTGCCAGCAGTTTTGGCGACAGGGCTGGTGGGGAGCTGTTTTTT
>TRBV19|few|TRBJ1-2|-
CASSVSDKYYNYGYTF
TGTGCCAGCAGCGTGTCCGACAAATACTATAACTATGGCTACACCTTC
>TRBV6-5|-|TRBJ2-2|-
CASRRAGTYPNTGELFF
TGTGCCAGCAGACGGGCCGGGACATACCCGAACACCGGGGAGCTGTTTTTT
>TRBV18|few|TRBJ2-1|-
CASSPPVYGGRPPAYNEQFF
TGTGCCAGCTCACCACCGGTCTATGGGGGCAGGCCCCCCGCCTACAATGAGCAGTTCTTC